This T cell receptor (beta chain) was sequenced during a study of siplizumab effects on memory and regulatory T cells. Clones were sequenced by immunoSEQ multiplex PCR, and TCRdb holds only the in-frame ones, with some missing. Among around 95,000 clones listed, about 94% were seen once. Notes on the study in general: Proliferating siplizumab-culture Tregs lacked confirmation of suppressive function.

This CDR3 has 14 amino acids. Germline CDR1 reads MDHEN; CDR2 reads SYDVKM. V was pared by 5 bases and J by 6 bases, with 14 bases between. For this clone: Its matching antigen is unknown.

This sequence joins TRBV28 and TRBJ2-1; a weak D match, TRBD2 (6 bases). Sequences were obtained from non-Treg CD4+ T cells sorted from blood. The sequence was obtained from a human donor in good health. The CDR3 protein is CASSLESSVNEQFF. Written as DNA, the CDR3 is TGTGCCAGCAGTCTTGAGTCTAGCGTCAATGAGCAGTTCTTC.